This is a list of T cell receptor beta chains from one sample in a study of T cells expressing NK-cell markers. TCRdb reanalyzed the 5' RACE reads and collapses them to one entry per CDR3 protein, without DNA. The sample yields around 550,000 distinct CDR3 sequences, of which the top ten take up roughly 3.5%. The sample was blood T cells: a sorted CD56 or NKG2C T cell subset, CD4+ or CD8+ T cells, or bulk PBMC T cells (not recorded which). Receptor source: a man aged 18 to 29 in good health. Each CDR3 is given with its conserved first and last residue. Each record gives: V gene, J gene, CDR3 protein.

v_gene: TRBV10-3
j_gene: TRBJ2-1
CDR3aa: CAISDGAGNHEQFF

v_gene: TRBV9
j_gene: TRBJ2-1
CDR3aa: CASSVWSGGGNEQFF

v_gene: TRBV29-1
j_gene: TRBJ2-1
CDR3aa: CSVEPRGSFNEQFF

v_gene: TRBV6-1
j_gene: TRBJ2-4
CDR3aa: CASSVGTSINIQYF

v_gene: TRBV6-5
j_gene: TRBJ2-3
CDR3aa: CASSYWTGPSGAQYF

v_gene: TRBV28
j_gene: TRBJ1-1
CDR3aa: CASSLRSVRNTEAFF

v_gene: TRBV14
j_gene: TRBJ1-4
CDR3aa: CASSQSRVAEKLFF

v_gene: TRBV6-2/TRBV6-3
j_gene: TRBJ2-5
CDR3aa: CASSWVVGQNQETQYF

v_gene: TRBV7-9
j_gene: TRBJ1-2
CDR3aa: CASSLNRDYGYTF

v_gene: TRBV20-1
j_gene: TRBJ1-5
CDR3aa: CSATRGVSNQPQHF

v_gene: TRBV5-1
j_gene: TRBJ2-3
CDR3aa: CASTLRAGVTDTQYF

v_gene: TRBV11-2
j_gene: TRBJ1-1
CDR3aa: CASSLDATGANTEAFF

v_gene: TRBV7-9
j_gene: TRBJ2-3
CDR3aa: CASNSDPTGDAQDTQYF

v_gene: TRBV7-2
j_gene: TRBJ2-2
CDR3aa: CASSRQGNTGELFF

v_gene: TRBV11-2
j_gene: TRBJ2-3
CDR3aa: CASSLLAGRSDTQYF

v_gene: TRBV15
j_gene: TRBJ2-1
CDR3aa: CATSPTGLAGYNEQFF

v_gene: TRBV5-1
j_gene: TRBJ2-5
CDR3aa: CASSLKLSSGRQETQYF

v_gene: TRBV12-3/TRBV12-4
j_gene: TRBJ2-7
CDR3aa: CASSFTKFEQYF

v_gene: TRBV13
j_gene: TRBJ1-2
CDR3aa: CASSFNGAGNYGYTF

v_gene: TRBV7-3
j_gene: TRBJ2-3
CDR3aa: CASSLGGQAPTQYF

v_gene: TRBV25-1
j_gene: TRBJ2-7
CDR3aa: CASSAGRASEQYF

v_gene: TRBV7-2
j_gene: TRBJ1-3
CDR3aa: CASSLGTIHSGNTIYF

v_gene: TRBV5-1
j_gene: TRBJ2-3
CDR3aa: CASSLAGVGTDTQYF

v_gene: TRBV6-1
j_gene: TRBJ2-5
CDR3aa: CASTPTTGAVGTQYF

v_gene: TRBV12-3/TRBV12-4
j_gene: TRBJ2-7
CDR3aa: CASGDWAYEQYF

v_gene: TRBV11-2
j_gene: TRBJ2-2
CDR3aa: CASSSTGTGGTGELFF

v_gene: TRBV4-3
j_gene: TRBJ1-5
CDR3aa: CASSQAFDRGNQPQHF

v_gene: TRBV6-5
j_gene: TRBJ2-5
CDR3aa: CASSYPDRAGETQYF

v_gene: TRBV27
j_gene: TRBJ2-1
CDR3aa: CASSAPGIYNEQFF

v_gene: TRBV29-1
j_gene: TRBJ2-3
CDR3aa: CSGINLSGRRTDTQYF

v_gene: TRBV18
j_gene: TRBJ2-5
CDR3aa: CASSHRDGMVETQYF

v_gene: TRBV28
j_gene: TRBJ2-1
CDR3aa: CASSPKTGSRWNEQFF

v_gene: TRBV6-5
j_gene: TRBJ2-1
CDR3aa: CASSSGQPQFF

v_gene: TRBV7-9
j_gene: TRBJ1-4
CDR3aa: CASSFGPEKLFF

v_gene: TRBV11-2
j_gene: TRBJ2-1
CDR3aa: CASSSPERWYNEQFF

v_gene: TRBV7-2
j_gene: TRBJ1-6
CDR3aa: CASSPRGGGSPLHF

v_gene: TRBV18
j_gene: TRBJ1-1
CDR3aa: CASSLMDRVWNTEAFF

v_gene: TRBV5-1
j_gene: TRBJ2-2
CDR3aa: CASSPGTGDTGELFF

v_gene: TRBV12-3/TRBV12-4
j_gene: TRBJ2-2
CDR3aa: CASSTSGSSGGELFF

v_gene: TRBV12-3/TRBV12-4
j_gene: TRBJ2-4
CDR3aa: CASSHRTQAKNIQYF